Listed below are T cell receptor beta chains from one sample, sequenced in a study of T cells in Graves' hyperthyroidism and ophthalmopathy. TCRdb reprocessed the multiplex PCR reads with MiXCR, giving one entry per CDR3 protein. This table has some 550,000 distinct CDR3 sequences, around 21% appearing once. Specimen: blood. All receptors come from a man aged 18-30 years with Graves' hyperthyroidism. CDR3s include the opening cysteine and the closing phenylalanine or tryptophan. D genes are given only for firm matches. Not every row has a clone size; where given, it reads once, few, many or a size class.

TRBV12-3/TRBV12-4	NA	TRBD1	15	TRBJ2-7	CASSPRGTGSHEQYF	TGTGCCAGCAGCCCTAGGGGGACAGGGAGCCACGAGCAGTACTTC
TRBV11-2	many	NA	14	TRBJ1-1	CASSWGGTNTEAFF	TGTGCCAGCAGCTGGGGGGGAACGAACACTGAAGCTTTCTTT
TRBV11-2	NA	NA	13	TRBJ2-5	CASSLSGIRAQYF	TGTGCCAGCAGCTTAAGCGGTATAAGGGCCCAGTACTTC
TRBV28	many	NA	14	TRBJ2-5	CASSFDGGRKTQYF	TGTGCCAGCAGTTTTGACGGGGGGCGGAAGACCCAGTACTTC
TRBV19	NA	NA	14	TRBJ2-5	CASSTRGIQETQYF	TGTGCCAGTAGTACCCGAGGGATCCAAGAGACCCAGTACTTC
TRBV6-1	NA	NA	11	TRBJ1-2	CASRNGYGYTF	TGTGCCAGCAGGAACGGCTATGGCTACACCTTC
TRBV6-1	many	NA	16	TRBJ1-6	CASSTAKSSYNSPLHF	TGTGCCAGCAGTACGGCAAAGAGCTCCTATAATTCACCCCTCCACTTT
TRBV24-1	many	NA	19	TRBJ2-2	CATSDLRTRERPLTGELFF	TGTGCCACCAGTGATCTACGGACACGGGAGCGCCCTCTCACCGGGGAGCTGTTTTTT
TRBV27	NA	NA	11	TRBJ2-3	CASTGTDTQYF	TGTGCCAGCACGGGCACAGATACGCAGTATTTT
TRBV6-5	many	TRBD1	16	TRBJ2-2	CASSYSWGQGTGELFF	TGTGCCAGCAGTTACTCCTGGGGACAGGGGACCGGGGAGCTGTTTTTT
TRBV7-9	few	NA	16	TRBJ2-4	CASSPTGIVGKNIQYF	TGTGCCAGCAGCCCTACAGGGATTGTGGGCAAAAACATTCAGTACTTC
TRBV30	many	TRBD2	13	TRBJ2-7	CAWSASGGYEQYF	TGTGCCTGGAGCGCTAGCGGGGGCTACGAGCAGTACTTC
TRBV28	many	TRBD1	14	TRBJ2-5	CASTHRQGAGTQYF	TGTGCCAGCACCCACCGACAGGGGGCCGGGACCCAGTACTTC
TRBV20-1	many	NA	14	TRBJ1-5	CSARSQAYNQPQHF	TGCAGTGCTAGGTCCCAGGCCTACAATCAGCCCCAGCATTTT
TRBV28	few	NA	17	TRBJ2-5	CASSFAVRWGDQETKYF	TGTGCCAGCAGTTTCGCTGTTCGTTGGGGAGACCAAGAGACCAAGTACTTC
TRBV27	many	NA	14	TRBJ1-1	CASSLSIVNTEAFF	TGTGCCAGCAGTTTATCGATAGTGAACACTGAAGCTTTCTTT
TRBV5-1	many	TRBD1	15	TRBJ1-1	CASSLGPQGGAEAFF	TGCGCCAGCAGCTTGGGGCCCCAGGGGGGGGCTGAAGCTTTCTTT
TRBV2	many	NA	14	TRBJ1-1	CASSEGIMNTEAFF	TGTGCCAGCAGTGAGGGCATTATGAACACTGAAGCTTTCTTT
TRBV12-3/TRBV12-4	many	NA	18	TRBJ1-5	CASSILRRGVGGKQPQHF	TGTGCCAGCAGCATACTTAGGAGGGGGGTCGGTGGGAAGCAGCCCCAGCATTTT
TRBV6-1	NA	NA	15	TRBJ1-1	CASSESSGGAPEAFF	TGTGCCAGCAGTGAATCCTCGGGGGGCGCGCCTGAAGCTTTCTTT
TRBV6-1	NA	NA	15	TRBJ2-7	CASTSYGRRSYEQYF	TGTGCCAGCACCTCGTACGGACGGCGCTCCTACGAGCAGTACTTC
TRBV3-1	NA	TRBD1	14	TRBJ1-5	CASRQTGADQPQHF	TGTGCCAGCAGGCAGACAGGGGCAGATCAGCCCCAGCATTTT
TRBV20-1	many	NA	12	TRBJ1-2	CSARARTYGYTF	TGCAGTGCTAGAGCGCGGACCTATGGCTACACCTTC
TRBV28	many	NA	14	TRBJ2-7	CASSFVTAHREQYF	TGTGCCAGCAGTTTCGTGACAGCGCACCGCGAGCAGTACTTC
TRBV19	few	NA	15	TRBJ1-6	CASSPATGSNSPLHF	TGTGCCAGTAGTCCGGCGACGGGCAGCAATTCACCCCTCCACTTT
TRBV6-5	many	TRBD1	17	TRBJ2-2	CASSYGDREVFGGELFF	TGTGCCAGCAGTTATGGGGACAGGGAGGTTTTTGGGGGGGAGCTGTTTTTT
TRBV5-1	NA	NA	13	TRBJ2-7	CASSLAQNNEQYF	TGCGCCAGCAGCTTAGCACAGAACAACGAGCAGTACTTC
TRBV6-2/TRBV6-3	many	TRBD1	13	TRBJ1-1	CASRRQGVREAFF	TGTGCCAGCAGGCGACAGGGGGTACGTGAAGCTTTCTTT
TRBV5-6	few	NA	14	TRBJ1-3	CASSFGQPADTIYF	TGTGCCAGCAGCTTTGGACAGCCGGCGGACACCATATATTTT
TRBV6-1	many	NA	15	TRBJ2-6	CASRRRGAGANVLTF	TGTGCCAGCAGGAGGAGGGGGGCTGGGGCCAACGTCCTGACTTTC
TRBV28	many	TRBD1	15	TRBJ1-5	CASSPHRGGNQPQHF	TGTGCCAGCAGTCCCCACAGGGGAGGCAATCAGCCCCAGCATTTT
TRBV6-1	few	NA	10	TRBJ2-7	CAGGAYEQYF	TGTGCCGGTGGGGCGTACGAGCAGTACTTC
TRBV7-9	few	NA	14	TRBJ1-3	CASSKQATGNTIYF	TGTGCCAGCAGCAAACAGGCCACTGGAAACACCATATATTTT
TRBV7-8	few	TRBD2	18	TRBJ2-2	CASSLSSGGAWNTGELFF	TGTGCCAGCAGCTTATCTAGCGGGGGGGCCTGGAACACCGGGGAGCTGTTTTTT
TRBV20-1	many	TRBD1	13	TRBJ1-1	CSARQGMNTEAFF	TGCAGTGCTCGACAGGGGATGAACACTGAAGCTTTCTTT
TRBV20-1	many	NA	14	TRBJ1-1	CSARVRGLNTEAFF	TGCAGTGCTAGAGTAAGAGGCCTGAACACTGAAGCTTTCTTT
TRBV24-1	many	TRBD1	15	TRBJ2-4	CATSDLDREGDIQYF	TGTGCCACCAGTGATTTGGACAGGGAAGGGGACATTCAGTACTTC
TRBV6-5	many	NA	15	TRBJ1-1	CASSYSATGSTEAFF	TGTGCCAGCAGTTACTCAGCGACAGGCTCCACTGAAGCTTTCTTT
TRBV4-1	few	NA	15	TRBJ2-5	CASSPPGLPRETQYF	TGCGCCAGCAGCCCCCCGGGCCTTCCAAGGGAGACCCAGTACTTC